This T cell receptor (beta chain) is from a study of cytomegalovirus exposure and HLA in healthy donors (dated by TCRdb to the late 2010s). At the level of the whole study: A later analysis indicated that the 90 to 150 validation repertoires were generated on the platform also employed for the 600 to 750 repertoires of the first cohort. The aim of the study was to test whether cataloging public T cell receptors could identify signatures of past pathogen exposure. Along with the roughly 700-subject first cohort, a separate validation cohort of 120 different subjects was used. High-throughput TCR immunosequencing, statistical association of individual TCRs with disease status, and machine learning were combined to predict cytomegalovirus infection status.

Including cysteine and phenylalanine, the CDR3 has 16 amino acids. Only the CDR3 DNA stays, 48 bases, in frame from base 1. V is pruned by 5 bases and J by 0 bases, leaving 7 bases of the junction without a gene match. According to the germline V gene, CDR1 reads SGHNT and CDR2 reads YENEEA. The donors were included in the validation cohort of 100 to 150 subjects, a group kept apart from the roughly 670-subject first cohort. Library construction relied on the immunoSEQ multiplex PCR assay. The original pipeline was this. A statistical classification framework was developed to diagnose cytomegalovirus status using the catalog of TCR beta chain sequences. The source is immuneACCESS, and TCRdb retained only in-frame sequences with V and J called. Part of the clones is not carried over; for the studies checked, unresolved V genes explain less than half of this, and the remainder is unexplained. That table supplies the V and J calls and clone size; D and trimming were determined from the DNA. The sample profile shows more than 70,000 clones; about 95% of them were found once. The top ten clonotypes cover 1.5% to 2% of the sample.

Results and caveats for the whole study, not just this receptor: The authors suggested that the approach could potentially be extended to other disease states and immunological phenotypes. Three of the identified cytomegalovirus-associated TCR beta chains were confirmed in vitro to be specific for cytomegalovirus antigens. Subsequent analysis determined that TCRs grouped into clusters in the first cohort also showed a tendency toward co-occurrence across the roughly 110 validation repertoires, and approximately 94% of cluster scores exceeded 0. In the study, roughly 160 TCR beta chains were listed as associated with cytomegalovirus. While some public TCRs were present in many individuals, most TCR sequences turned up only very rarely across donors. All 110 or so repertoires were used to score co-occurrence in the validation cohort in a later analysis, because that analysis had no HLA typing for the cohort. The classifier was reported to diagnose cytomegalovirus status with high specificity and sensitivity in both the original cohort and the validation cohort.

With respect to this clone: It has no known antigen specificity. Nothing much larger sits one base from this clone, and base qualities are not available.

The sample was PBMCs. The rearranged chain carries TRBV11-3 and TRBJ2-3; 8 nucleotides in the junction match TRBD2. The clonotype was recovered from a man younger than 30 in good health and CMV-seropositive. The bases read TGTGCCAGCAGCACGCATAGCGGGACTAGCACAGATACGCAGTATTTT. Translated, it reads CASSTHSGTSTDTQYF.